This TCR beta chain emerged from a study of blood T cell repertoires in COVID-19. Study context: Samples came from the United States, Italy and Spain, spanning acute and convalescent COVID-19.

Per the authors' pipeline: Reference gene primer amplification gave nucleated cell count estimates. Profiling relied on immunoSEQ multiplex PCR, and the TCRdb table lists in-frame clones only, not all of them. Clonal size and the V and J genes are those of that table, whereas D and trimming came from the DNA. The sample includes roughly 220,000 clones, 80% to 90% seen only once; the top ten take 3% to 4%. Assignment of participants to cohorts was predicated upon participant-reported clinical history. The germline gives CDR1 LGHDT, CDR2 YNNKEL (reference sequence). V lost 7 bases and J lost 4; bases outside the gene matches: 6. The CDR3 runs 13 residues. This clone has just a few counts.

This sequence joins TRBV3-1 (or the pseudogene TRBV3-2) and TRBJ1-2, with 7 bases fitting TRBD1. The sequenced sample consisted of PBMCs or T cells enriched from blood (not recorded which). The clonotype was recovered from a woman between 18 and 30 years old in a cohort exposed to, infected with or recovered from COVID-19 (not recorded which). The CDR3 sequence is CASTRQGSYGYTF. The CDR3 DNA reads TGTGCCAGCACCCGACAGGGATCCTATGGCTACACCTTC.